The entry that follows covers one T cell receptor (beta chain) sequence. The data originate from a study of OX40 agonist ivuxolimab in advanced cancers. Background on the study: Administration of intravenous ivuxolimab to patients occurred every 2 weeks at 0.01 to 10 mg/kg.

This table comes from immunoSEQ multiplex PCR, and its TCRdb copy is limited to in-frame clones, with some not included. The sample gives around 80,000 clones, approximately 90% of which show up once; 0.15% to 0.2% is in the top ten. Germline loops: CDR1 SGHRS, CDR2 YFSETQ. The CDR3 runs 16 residues. Trimming shortened V by 7 bases and J by 0 bases, and 14 bases separated the two germline ends. Systemic immunosuppression or a history of autoimmune disease excluded patients. The input for sequencing was CD4+ or CD8+ T cells sorted from blood, taken in a trial of the OX40 agonist ivuxolimab. The gene calls are TRBV5-1 and TRBJ2-6; D possibly corresponds to TRBD2 (5 bases). This TCR was recovered from an adult with an advanced solid tumor such as melanoma, head and neck, liver or kidney cancer. The CDR3 sequence is CASSPAGYSGANVLTF. In DNA form, the CDR3 reads TGCGCCAGCTCACCCGCGGGTTACTCTGGGGCCAACGTCCTGACTTTC.